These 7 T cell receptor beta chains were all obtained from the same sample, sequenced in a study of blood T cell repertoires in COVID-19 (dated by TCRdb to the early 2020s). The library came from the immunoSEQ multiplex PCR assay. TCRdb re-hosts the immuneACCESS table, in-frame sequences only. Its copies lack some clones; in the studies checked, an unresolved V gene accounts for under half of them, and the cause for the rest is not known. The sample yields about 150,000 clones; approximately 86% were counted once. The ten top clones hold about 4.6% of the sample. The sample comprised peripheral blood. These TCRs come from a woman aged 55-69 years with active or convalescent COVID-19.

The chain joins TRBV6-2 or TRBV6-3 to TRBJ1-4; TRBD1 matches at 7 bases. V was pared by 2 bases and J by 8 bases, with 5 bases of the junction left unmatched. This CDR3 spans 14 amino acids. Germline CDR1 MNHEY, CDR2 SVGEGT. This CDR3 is CASSYDRVGEKLFF. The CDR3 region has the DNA TGTGCCAGCAGTTACGACAGGGTTGGCGAAAAACTGTTTTTT.

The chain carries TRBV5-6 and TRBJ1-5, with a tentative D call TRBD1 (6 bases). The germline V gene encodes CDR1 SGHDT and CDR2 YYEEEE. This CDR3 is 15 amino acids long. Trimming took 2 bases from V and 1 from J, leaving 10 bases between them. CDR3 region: CASSFNRASNQPQHF. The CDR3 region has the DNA TGTGCCAGCAGCTTCAACAGGGCGAGCAATCAGCCCCAGCATTTT. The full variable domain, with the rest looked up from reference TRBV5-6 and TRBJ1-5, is DAGVTQSPTHLIKTRGQQVTLRCSPKSGHDTVSWYQQALGQGPQFIFQYYEEEERQRGNFPDRFSGHQFPNYSSELNVNALLLGDSALYLCASSFNRASNQPQHFGDGTRLSIL.

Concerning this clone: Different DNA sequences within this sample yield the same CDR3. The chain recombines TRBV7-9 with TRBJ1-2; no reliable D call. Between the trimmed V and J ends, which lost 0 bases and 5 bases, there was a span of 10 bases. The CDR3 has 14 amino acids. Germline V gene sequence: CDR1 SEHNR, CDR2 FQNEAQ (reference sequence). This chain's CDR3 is CASSLAGEGYGYTF. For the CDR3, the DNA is TGTGCCAGCAGCTTAGCGGGTGAGGGATATGGCTACACCTTC.

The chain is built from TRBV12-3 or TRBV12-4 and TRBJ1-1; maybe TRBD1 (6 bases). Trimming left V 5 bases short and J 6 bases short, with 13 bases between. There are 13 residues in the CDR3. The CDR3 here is CASSKGEVAEAFF. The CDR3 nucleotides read TGTGCCAGCAGTAAGGGGGAAGTCGCTGAAGCTTTCTTT.

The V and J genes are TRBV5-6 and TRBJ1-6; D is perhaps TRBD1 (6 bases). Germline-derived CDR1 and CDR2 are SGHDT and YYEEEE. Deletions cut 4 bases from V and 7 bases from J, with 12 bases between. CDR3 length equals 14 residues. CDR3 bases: TGTGCCAGCAGCGCACAGGGCCCCAATTCACCCCTCCACTTT. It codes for CASSAQGPNSPLHF.

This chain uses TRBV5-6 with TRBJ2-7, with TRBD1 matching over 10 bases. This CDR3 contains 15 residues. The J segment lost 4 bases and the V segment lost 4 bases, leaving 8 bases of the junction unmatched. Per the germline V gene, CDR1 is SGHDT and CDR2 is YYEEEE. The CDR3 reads CASSTPGQGLYEQYF. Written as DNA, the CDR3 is TGTGCCAGCAGCACGCCGGGACAGGGGTTGTACGAGCAGTACTTC.

CDR3 DNA: TGTGCCAGCAGTTCCCGATTCCCCCTAGCGGGGGCAGAGGATACGCAGTATTTT. Its translation: CASSSRFPLAGAEDTQYF. The chain recombines TRBV2 with TRBJ2-3, with TRBD2 matching 10 bases. The germline V gene encodes CDR1 SNHLY and CDR2 FYNNEI. The CDR3 is 18 amino acids. The junction had 17 bases not matched to a gene; V was cut back by 5 bases and J by 6 bases.